The clone carrying this T cell receptor (beta chain) was observed a few times. The antigen is unknown. From germline, CDR1 is LNHDA and CDR2 SQIVND (reference sequence). CDR3 length: 14 amino acids. V lost 7 bases, J lost 7 bases, and 19 bases lay in between. Time point of the sample: persistent/refractory GD, antithyroid drugs over 5 years with positive TRAb. Scientists built the TCR library using RNA that was extracted from PBMCs. iRepertoire HTBI primers and Arm-PCR of CDR3 regions built TCR beta libraries. Each CDR3 protein gets one entry after TCRdb re-called the multiplex PCR reads with MiXCR. The repertoire holds 310,000 or so distinct CDR3 sequences, with around 20% as singletons. This entry is derived from a study of regulatory T cells in long-lasting Graves disease. Whole-study results and caveats: Few sampled subjects may have lowered accuracy. In persistent patients, shared public clonotypes (roughly 3,000) outnumbered those in new patients (966). There were preferences for TRBV28, TRBJ1-2 and TRBJ2-5 in persistent disease.

Sample: peripheral blood mononuclear cells (PBMCs), taken when the disease was refractory, from a patient treated with antithyroid drugs. This sequence joins TRBV19 and TRBJ1-2; the D gene is possibly TRBD1 (5 bases). The TCR comes from a female donor with Graves disease. CDR3 amino acids: CASTTGGGAGGYTF. In DNA form, the CDR3 reads TGTGCCAGTACCACTGGGGGGGGAGCAGGTGGCTACACCTTC.